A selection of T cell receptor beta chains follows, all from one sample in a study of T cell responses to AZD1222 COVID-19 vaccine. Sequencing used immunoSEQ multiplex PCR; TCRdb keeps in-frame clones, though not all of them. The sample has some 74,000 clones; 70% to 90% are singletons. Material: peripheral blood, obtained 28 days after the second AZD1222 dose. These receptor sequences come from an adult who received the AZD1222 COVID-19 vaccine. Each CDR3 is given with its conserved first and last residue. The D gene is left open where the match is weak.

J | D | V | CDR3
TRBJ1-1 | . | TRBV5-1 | CASSPEGLLRAFF
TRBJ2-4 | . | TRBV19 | CASSIGGHRNIQYF
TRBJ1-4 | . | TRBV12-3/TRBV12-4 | CASSFDEKLFF
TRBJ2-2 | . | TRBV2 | CASRIGISGTGELFF
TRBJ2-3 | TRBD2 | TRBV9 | CASSPRTAGVDRDTQYF
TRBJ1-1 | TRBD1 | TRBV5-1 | CASTRDRGGDTEAFF
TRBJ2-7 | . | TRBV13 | CASSPGRGLDEQYF
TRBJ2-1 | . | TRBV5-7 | CASSLLSGEQFF
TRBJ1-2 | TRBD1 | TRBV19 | CASSIDGVTGRSGYTF
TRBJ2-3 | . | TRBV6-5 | CASKPRGPSTDTQYF
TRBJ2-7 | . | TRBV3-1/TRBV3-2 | CASSLNEKAYEQYF
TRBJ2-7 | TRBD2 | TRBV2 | CASRGRLALSEQYF
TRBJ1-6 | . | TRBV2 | CASRDPGGDYNSPLHF
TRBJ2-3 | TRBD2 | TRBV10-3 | CAISGTSGSPIDTQYF
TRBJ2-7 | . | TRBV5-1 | CASSFDYEQYF
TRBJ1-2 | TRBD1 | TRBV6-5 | CAIFRDRDNYGYTF
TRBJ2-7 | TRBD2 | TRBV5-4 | CASSPTGPSGNSYEQYF
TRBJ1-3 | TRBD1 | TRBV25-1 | CASSAGTGVSYSGNTIYF
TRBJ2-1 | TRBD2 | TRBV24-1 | CATSVSLAGVNEQFF
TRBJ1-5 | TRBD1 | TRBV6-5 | CASSRTGSNQPQHF
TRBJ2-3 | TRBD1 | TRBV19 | CASSMWQGAGDTQYF
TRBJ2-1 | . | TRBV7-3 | CASSNSRDTNEQFF
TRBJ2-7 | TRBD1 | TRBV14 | CASSQDIGTGRHEQYF
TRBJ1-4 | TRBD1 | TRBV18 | CASSPNRGANEKLFF
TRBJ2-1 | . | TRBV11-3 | CASSLDPSGNEQFF
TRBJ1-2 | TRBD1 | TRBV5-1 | CASARDRGSYGYTF
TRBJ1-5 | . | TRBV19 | CALATGSRASNQPQHF
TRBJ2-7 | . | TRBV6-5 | CASRDSGTGAYEQYF
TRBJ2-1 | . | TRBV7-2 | CARLEGSGRRFF
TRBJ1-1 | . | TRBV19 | CASSIEGSGNTEAFF
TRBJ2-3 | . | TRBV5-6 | CASSTREWYTDTQYF
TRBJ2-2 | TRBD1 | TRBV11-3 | CASRGTGSNTGELFF
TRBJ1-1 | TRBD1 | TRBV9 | CASSVSRDRGTNTEAFF
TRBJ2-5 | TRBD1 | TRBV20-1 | CSASHGQVQETQYF
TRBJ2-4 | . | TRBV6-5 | CASSTQPKNIQYF
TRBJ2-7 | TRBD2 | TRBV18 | CASSPPSGTNYEQYF
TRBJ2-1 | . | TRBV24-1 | CATSGTPSNEQFF
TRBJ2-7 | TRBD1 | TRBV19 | CASSTITGGYRYEQYF
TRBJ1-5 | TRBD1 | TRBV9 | CASSLGTGMNQPQHF
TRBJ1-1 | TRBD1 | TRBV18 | CASSPSTGVTEAFF
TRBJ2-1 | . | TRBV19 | CASSIGNFGNEQFF
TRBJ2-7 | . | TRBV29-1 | CSVEGDVYYEQYF
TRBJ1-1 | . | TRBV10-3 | CAISESEVGTEAFF
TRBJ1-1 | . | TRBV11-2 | CASSLVSGGPGTEAFF
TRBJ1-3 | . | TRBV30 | CASRQGNTIYF
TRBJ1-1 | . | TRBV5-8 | CASSLWSNTEAFF
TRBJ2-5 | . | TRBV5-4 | CASSWPGLQETQYF
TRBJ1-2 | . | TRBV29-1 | CSVEDRGAGNYGYTF
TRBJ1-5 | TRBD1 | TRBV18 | CASSHRQGGIGNQPQHF
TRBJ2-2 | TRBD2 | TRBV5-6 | CASSWGLAGEGELFF
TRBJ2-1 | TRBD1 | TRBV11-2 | CASSLKLAGQGGDEQFF
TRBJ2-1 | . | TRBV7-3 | CASSLNPPSDEQFF
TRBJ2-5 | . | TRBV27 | CASSLLGHQETQYF
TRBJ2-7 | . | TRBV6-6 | CASTSGDAYEQYF